This TCR beta chain was recorded in a study of CD8 T cells in ankylosing spondylitis. A single record per CDR3 protein comes from TCRdb applying MiXCR to the 5' RACE reads. The table records approximately 400,000 distinct CDR3 sequences, approximately 17% of them present only once. Whole-study results and caveats: There was a TCR beta motif, made of several highly homologous variants, that appeared characteristic of ankylosing spondylitis blood. The clones that were linked to disease were reported to be significantly enriched in matched synovial fluid samples from ankylosing spondylitis patients.

The CDR3 spans 19 residues. Germline V lookup: CDR1 SGHTA, CDR2 FQGTGA. The ends lost 3 bases at V and 0 bases at J; junction bases unmatched: 12. In the case of this clonotype: Its antigen remains unidentified.

This receptor was identified in a male donor with ankylosing spondylitis. The chain couples TRBV7-3 to TRBJ2-1; the match to TRBD2 covers 9 bases. Material: blood, either unsorted or a sorted T cell fraction (not recorded which). In DNA, the CDR3 is TGTGCCAGCAGCTTTAGCGGGGGCCTTACCAAAAGCTCCTACAATGAGCAGTTCTTC. Amino acids: CASSFSGGLTKSSYNEQFF.